This entry lists 13 T cell receptor beta chains sequenced from one sample in a study of CXCR3-negative and CXCR3-positive naive CD8 T cells. Study findings and constraints: Greater hydrophobicity was found in TRB CDR3s of CXCR3-positive naive cells than of CXCR3-negative naive cells.

UMI labels and 5' RACE were used to prepare the TRB cDNA libraries. TCRdb re-called the 5' RACE reads and catalogs CDR3 proteins one per entry, DNA excluded. This sample's table has some 130,000 distinct CDR3 sequences. Their antigens are not known. Sequenced: naive CXCR3+ CD8+ T cells from blood. Subset here: CD45RO-CCR7+CD27+CD95- naive CD8+ T cells expressing CXCR3 (TNR3+). The receptors stem from a human donor in good health. Some clones in this sample may be carry-over from other donors' samples.

This chain links TRBV28 with TRBJ1-1; TCRdb's D gene call, TRBD1, goes unchecked for lack of DNA. Germline loops: CDR1 MDHEN, CDR2 SYDVKM. The CDR3 length is 14 residues. The CDR3: CASSPRVGNTEAFF.

V usage is TRBV7-9 and J usage is TRBJ2-7; without DNA, the TCRdb call of TRBD1 cannot be checked. The CDR3 consists of 15 residues. Germline CDR1 SEHNR, CDR2 FQNEAQ (reference sequence). The CDR3 reads CASSLVNRGGYEQYF. Full variable domain (missing parts from reference TRBV7-9 and TRBJ2-7): DTGVSQNPRHKITKRGQNVTFRCDPISEHNRLYWYRQTLGQGPEFLTYFQNEAQLEKSRLLSDRFSAERPKGSFSTLEIQRTEQGDSAMYLCASSLVNRGGYEQYFGPGTRLTVT.

This chain connects TRBV4-3 to TRBJ2-1; TCRdb names TRBD2, which stays unverified in the absence of DNA. This CDR3 region has 16 residues. Germline V gene lookup returns CDR1 LGHNA and CDR2 YSLEER. The CDR3 loop is CASSQDVAGGLNEQFF.

This chain uses TRBV30 with TRBJ1-1. Germline values: CDR1 GTSNPN, CDR2 SVGIG (reference sequence). The CDR3 extends over 13 amino acids. The CDR3 loop is CAWSVQSGTEAFF.

This sequence joins TRBV28 and TRBJ1-1. Germline lookup yields CDR1 MDHEN and CDR2 SYDVKM. The CDR3 extends over 11 amino acids. The CDR3 reads CASNDLTEAFF.

V is TRBV7-9 and J is TRBJ2-1. The CDR3 sequence is 14 residues long. Germline V gives CDR1 SEHNR, CDR2 FQNEAQ (reference sequence). CDR3 residues: CASSLGPTPNEQFF. Based on the CDR3 plus reference TRBV7-9 and TRBJ2-1, the full variable domain is DTGVSQNPRHKITKRGQNVTFRCDPISEHNRLYWYRQTLGQGPEFLTYFQNEAQLEKSRLLSDRFSAERPKGSFSTLEIQRTEQGDSAMYLCASSLGPTPNEQFFGPGTRLTVL.

This CDR3 reads CASSRRTEDTEAFF. The rearrangement joins TRBV4-1 to TRBJ1-1. CDR1 and CDR2 from the germline V gene are MGHRA and YSYEKL. The CDR3 covers 14 residues.

CDR3: CASSQDLQADYEQYF. The chain couples TRBV4-3 to TRBJ2-7. This CDR3 has 15 amino acids. In germline, CDR1 is LGHNA, CDR2 YSLEER.

The gene calls are TRBV9 and TRBJ2-7; lacking DNA, the TRBD2 call made by TCRdb goes unchecked. This CDR3 comprises 16 residues. Germline assignment: CDR1 SGDLS and CDR2 YYNGEE. This CDR3 reads CASSVELVGSVNEQYF.

The V and J genes are TRBV29-1 and TRBJ2-7; TCRdb picks TRBD1, but there is no DNA to check that call. The germline CDR1 and CDR2 sequences are SQVTM and ANQGSEA. The CDR3 spans 14 residues. CDR3 protein: CSVEDETGGYEQYF.

The chain recombines TRBV5-6 with TRBJ2-3. The CDR3 sequence is 13 residues long. From germline, CDR1 is SGHDT and CDR2 YYEEEE. CDR3 region: CASSLFEADTQYF.

This rearrangement joins TRBV29-1 to TRBJ2-1; checking the TCRdb D call of TRBD1 is not possible without DNA. Germline loops: CDR1 SQVTM, CDR2 ANQGSEA. The CDR3 spans 14 residues. The CDR3 loop is CSVAGQGRVNEQFF.

The chain has TRBV11-3 and TRBJ2-7; the TCRdb D gene call, TRBD1, has no DNA to confirm it. Germline V gene data show CDR1 as SGHNT and CDR2 as YENEEA. The CDR3 loop spans 14 amino acids. The CDR3 region is CASSLEQGWTEQYF.